One and the same sample provided the 25 T cell receptor beta chains below, sequenced in a study of low-dose radiotherapy and immunotherapy resistance in tumors. First-strand cDNA used TRAV- and TRBV-specific primers, covering alpha and beta chains. TCR amplification involved 20 PCR cycles with a constant-region primer and V-primer adapter. MiXCR, applied by TCRdb to the reads, yields one record per CDR3 protein. The sample has 95,000 to 100,000 distinct CDR3 sequences; more than 20% are singletons. The sample's time point: after trial treatment. Treatment defined: LDRT plus nivolumab, ipilimumab, low-dose cyclophosphamide and aspirin (RACIN trial). The sample consisted of PBMCs, taken after low-dose radiotherapy plus immunotherapy. These receptors were taken from a male donor with prostate cancer.

This clonotype showed up just a few times. V gene TRBV5-4 combines with J gene TRBJ1-5; D not resolved. V lost 0 bases and J lost 9, with 10 bases in between. The germline CDR1 and CDR2 sequences are SGHNT and YYREEE (reference sequence). The CDR3 runs 13 residues. CDR3 region: CASSLDGGGPQHF. The CDR3 DNA reads TGTGCCAGCAGCTTGGATGGCGGCGGGCCCCAGCATTTT.

This clonotype has a count of ten or more. The chain carries TRBV29-1 and TRBJ1-4; weak D call: TRBD1 (5 bases). The germline gives CDR1 SQVTM, CDR2 ANQGSEA. This CDR3 spans 14 amino acids. V shed 6 bases and J shed 10 bases, with 21 bases lying between them. CDR3 nucleotide sequence: TGCAGCGTCGACCGGGGCTTAGAAAGCGGAAAACTGTTTTTT. Translation: CSVDRGLESGKLFF.

This clonotype was found many times. This chain connects TRBV12-3 or TRBV12-4 to TRBJ2-7; TRBD2 aligns across 10 bases. The CDR3 covers 14 residues. V gave up 2 bases and J gave up 3 bases; unmatched junction bases: 1. Here the CDR3 reads CASSLTSGDYEQYF. The CDR3 DNA reads TGTGCCAGCAGTTTAACTAGCGGGGACTACGAGCAGTACTTC.

This clonotype was detected ten times or more. The chain couples TRBV4-2 to TRBJ2-4, with D possibly matching TRBD2 (5 bases). Germline CDR1 reads LGHNA; CDR2 reads YNFKEQ. The ends were cut back, 3 bases at V and 8 bases at J, with 14 bases in the middle. The CDR3 covers 14 residues. Written as DNA, the CDR3 is TGTGCCAGCAGCCAGTCCAGGTTGGGAGACATTCAGTACTTC. Translated: CASSQSRLGDIQYF.

A single count supports this clonotype. A far larger clone is just one base off, so this is likely a read error. J is TRBJ2-7 and V is TRBV5-3, with 13 positions matching TRBD2. TRBV5-3 is flagged as an ORF with uncertain function. With 8 bases clipped from V and 7 bases from J, the junction kept 15 bases outside the gene matches. This CDR3 has 16 amino acids. The CDR3 DNA is TGTGCCAGCAGCCCCACCGGGACTAGCGGGGTCAATGAGCAGTACTTC. Protein sequence: CASSPTGTSGVNEQYF.

This clonotype was observed at least ten times. V usage is TRBV2 and J usage is TRBJ2-1, with 15 bases aligning to TRBD2. Germline V gene sequence: CDR1 SNHLY, CDR2 FYNNEI. This CDR3 has 16 amino acids. After removal of 6 bases from V and 7 bases from J, the junction contained 7 bases not matched to a gene. CDR3: CASRRGLAGGLNEQFF. The CDR3 DNA follows: TGTGCCAGCAGGAGAGGACTAGCGGGGGGGCTTAATGAGCAGTTCTTC. Combining the CDR3 with reference TRBV2 and TRBJ2-1 gives the whole variable domain EPEVTQTPSHQVTQMGQEVILRCVPISNHLYFYWYRQILGQKVEFLVSFYNNEISEKSEIFDDQFSVERPDGSNFTLKIRSTKLEDSAMYFCASRRGLAGGLNEQFFGPGTRLTVL.

Ten or more counts support this clonotype. This chain links TRBV19 with TRBJ2-1; D is unresolved. V was trimmed by 3 bases and J by 0 bases, leaving 9 bases between them. This CDR3 has 15 amino acids. CDR1 and CDR2 from the germline V gene are LNHDA and SQIVND (reference sequence). Here the CDR3 reads CASSIGRSSYNEQFF. The CDR3 DNA follows: TGTGCCAGTAGTATTGGGCGAAGCTCCTACAATGAGCAGTTCTTC.

This clonotype was seen repeatedly, ten times or more. The V and J genes are TRBV30 and TRBJ2-3, with TRBD2 matching 11 bases. Germline V gene lookup returns CDR1 GTSNPN and CDR2 SVGIG (reference sequence). The CDR3 totals 14 residues. The junction had 4 bases not matched to a gene; V was cut back by 5 bases and J by 3 bases. This chain's CDR3 is CAWGGLAATDTQYF. The CDR3 nucleotides read TGTGCCTGGGGGGGACTAGCGGCGACAGATACGCAGTATTTT. Based on the CDR3 plus reference TRBV30 and TRBJ2-3, the full variable domain is SQTIHQWPATLVQPVGSPLSLECTVEGTSNPNLYWYRQAAGRGLQLLFYSVGIGQISSEVPQNLSASRPQDRQFILSSKKLLLSDSGFYLCAWGGLAATDTQYFGPGTRLTVL.

This clonotype has at least ten counts. This chain connects TRBV10-2 to TRBJ1-5; D perhaps matches TRBD1 (6 bases). Germline CDR1 reads WSHSY; CDR2 reads SAAADI. V was pared by 4 bases and J by 5 bases, with 12 bases between. The CDR3 extends over 14 amino acids. CDR3 amino acids: CASSVQGRDQPQHF. In nucleotides, the CDR3 is TGCGCCAGCAGTGTTCAGGGGCGAGATCAGCCCCAGCATTTT.

There are many counts of this clonotype. The genes are TRBV20-1 and TRBJ2-1; TRBD2 aligns across 7 bases. Germline CDR1 reads DFQATT; CDR2 reads SNEGSKA (reference sequence). V lost 6 bases and J lost 1; bases outside the gene matches: 3. This CDR3 contains 13 residues. Written as DNA, the CDR3 is TGCAGTGCCAATAGCGGGTCCTACAATGAGCAGTTCTTC. It translates to CSANSGSYNEQFF.

This clonotype was detected ten times or more. This chain uses TRBV10-1 with TRBJ1-6; D may be TRBD1 (5 bases). The CDR3 sequence is 14 residues long. Germline CDR1 is WNHNN and CDR2 is SYGVQD (reference sequence). Trimming left V 1 base short and J 7 bases short, with 8 bases between. The CDR3 nucleotides are TGCGCCAGCAGTGAGTACAGGACGAATTCACCCCTCCACTTT. Its translation: CASSEYRTNSPLHF.

This clonotype was observed many times. The chain carries TRBV10-3 and TRBJ2-1, with 15 bases lining up with TRBD2. There are 14 residues in the CDR3. J gave up 10 bases and V 6 bases, and 4 bases lay outside the gene matches. CDR1 is ENHRY and CDR2 is SYGVKD in the germline V gene. The CDR3 sequence is CAIRRTSGGEEQFF. In nucleotides, the CDR3 is TGTGCCATCAGACGGACTAGCGGGGGGGAGGAGCAGTTCTTC.

The rearrangement joins TRBV2 to TRBJ1-2, with D maybe TRBD1 (5 bases). The germline V and J ends were trimmed by 3 bases and 7 bases, with 12 bases remaining between them. This CDR3 region has 13 residues. Germline CDR1 and CDR2: SNHLY and FYNNEI. CDR3 nucleotides: TGTGCCAGCAGTGACCAGGGACGGGCTGGCTACACCTTC. Translation gives CASSDQGRAGYTF. Filled out from reference TRBV2 and TRBJ1-2, the complete variable domain reads EPEVTQTPSHQVTQMGQEVILRCVPISNHLYFYWYRQILGQKVEFLVSFYNNEISEKSEIFDDQFSVERPDGSNFTLKIRSTKLEDSAMYFCASSDQGRAGYTFGSGTRLTVV.

In this sample, this clonotype turned up many times. The chain recombines TRBV7-2 with TRBJ2-1; D gene ambiguous. V lost 3 bases and J 6 bases, leaving 9 bases between the germline ends. The germline V gene encodes CDR1 SGHTA and CDR2 FQGNSA. The CDR3 runs to 13 residues. The CDR3 protein is CASSFLPRNEQFF. The DNA for the CDR3 is TGTGCCAGCAGCTTTTTGCCCCGCAATGAGCAGTTCTTC.

This clonotype came up many times. The chain carries TRBV5-1 and TRBJ2-1; 11 bases agree with TRBD2. The ends lost 4 bases at V and 4 bases at J; junction bases unmatched: 7. The CDR3 consists of 16 residues. The V gene's germline CDR1 is SGHRS and CDR2 YFSETQ. The CDR3 loop reads CASSVRLAGNYNEQFF. In nucleotides, the CDR3 is TGCGCCAGCAGCGTCCGACTAGCGGGGAATTACAATGAGCAGTTCTTC.

As concerns this clonotype: A much more abundant neighbour one base away suggests this may be a read error. V is TRBV5-1 and J is TRBJ2-2, with D maybe TRBD2 (5 bases). The germline V gene encodes CDR1 SGHRS and CDR2 YFSETQ. This CDR3 has 12 amino acids. The CDR3 is CASWANTGEQFF. Here the CDR3 DNA reads TGCGCCAGCTGGGCGAACACCGGGGAGCAGTTTTTT.

The chain couples TRBV2 to TRBJ2-1; 11 bases fit TRBD2. Germline V gene data show CDR1 as SNHLY and CDR2 as FYNNEI. V lost 4 bases, J lost 7 bases, and 9 bases stayed unmatched. This CDR3 spans 16 amino acids. Written as DNA, the CDR3 is TGTGCCAGCAGTGCCCAAAGACTAGCGGGGCGGAATGAGCAGTTCTTC. Translated, it gives CASSAQRLAGRNEQFF.

Ten or more counts support this clonotype. This chain uses TRBV5-5 with TRBJ2-7; TRBD2 matches at 8 bases. V gave up 0 bases and J gave up 3 bases; unmatched junction bases: 11. The CDR3 totals 17 residues. Germline-derived CDR1 and CDR2 are SGHKS and YYEKEE (reference sequence). This chain's CDR3 is CASSLGGLAGDDYEQYF. The CDR3, as DNA: TGTGCCAGCAGCTTGGGAGGACTAGCTGGGGACGACTACGAGCAGTACTTC.

This clonotype occurred a few times. Since a far larger clone is one base different, this is likely a read error. CDR3 in amino acids: CASSLSSTDTQYF. The CDR3 nucleotides read TGTGCCAGCAGCTTATCCAGCACAGATACGCAGTATTTT. The chain links TRBV7-3 to TRBJ2-3; no firm D call. The CDR3 is 13 residues long. The germline CDR1 and CDR2 sequences are SGHTA and FQGTGA. V shed 2 bases and J shed 0 bases, with 3 bases lying between them.

This clonotype has a count of ten or more. V gene TRBV7-9 combines with J gene TRBJ2-1; weak D call: TRBD2 (6 bases). Trimming took off 4 bases at V and 8 bases at J, with 24 bases between the two ends. The CDR3 covers 17 residues. CDR1 and CDR2 (germline): SEHNR, FQNEAQ (reference sequence). Written as DNA, the CDR3 is TGTGCCAGCAGCTCGTACGGGGGTGGACCCCGGAGGGATGAGCAGTTCTTC. It codes for CASSSYGGGPRRDEQFF.

The table lists this clonotype with many counts. The gene calls are TRBV5-6 and TRBJ1-1; 7 nucleotides align to TRBD1. With 4 bases clipped from V and 0 bases from J, the junction kept 9 bases outside the gene matches. Germline assignment: CDR1 SGHDT and CDR2 YYEEEE. This CDR3 region has 16 residues. This CDR3 is CASSLWDRPMNTEAFF. As DNA, the CDR3 is TGTGCCAGCAGCCTGTGGGACAGACCCATGAACACTGAAGCTTTCTTT.

This clonotype was picked up many times. The V gene is TRBV3-1, the J gene TRBJ2-1; D may be TRBD1 (5 bases). Deletions cut 4 bases from V and 6 bases from J, with 13 bases between. The CDR3 is made up of 14 amino acids. Germline lookup yields CDR1 LGHDT and CDR2 YNNKEL (reference sequence). CDR3: CASSPQTASNEQFF. The DNA of the CDR3 is TGTGCCAGCAGCCCCCAGACAGCCTCCAATGAGCAGTTCTTC.

V usage is TRBV4-3 and J usage is TRBJ2-3, with D tentatively TRBD2 (5 bases). CDR1 LGHNA and CDR2 YSLEER come from the germline V gene. CDR3 length: 18 residues. V shed 0 bases and J shed 2 bases, with 18 bases lying between them. The CDR3 DNA follows: TGCGCCAGCAGCCAAGATTTGAAATCCAGCGGTTCCACAGATACGCAGTATTTT. Protein: CASSQDLKSSGSTDTQYF.

Many counts were recorded for this clonotype. The gene calls are TRBV7-9 and TRBJ1-6; the D gene is possibly TRBD1 (5 bases). Deletions cut 5 bases from V and 9 bases from J, with 8 bases between. The germline gives CDR1 SEHNR, CDR2 FQNEAQ (reference sequence). This CDR3 contains 12 residues. CDR3 sequence reads: CASSQDSSPLHF. CDR3 sequence (DNA): TGTGCCAGCAGCCAAGACAGTTCACCCCTCCACTTT.

This clonotype was picked up many times. The chain links TRBV11-1 to TRBJ2-1; weak D call: TRBD2 (5 bases). V lost 4 bases and J 7 bases, leaving 14 bases between the germline ends. The CDR3 has 14 amino acids. Germline V lookup: CDR1 SGHAT, CDR2 FQDESV (reference sequence). The chain's CDR3 is CASSWRRTQNEQFF. In DNA form, the CDR3 reads TGTGCCAGCAGCTGGCGGAGGACTCAAAATGAGCAGTTCTTC.